This T cell receptor (beta chain) emerged from a study of cytomegalovirus exposure and HLA in healthy donors. Looking at the study overall: Of all 370 or so donors who were genotyped, around 79% belonged to the Caucasian-associated ancestry cluster.

Study-wide results and limits: Roughly uniform sequencing depth across donors was assumed, possibly incorrectly. Among CMV-associated TCR beta chains, most appeared HLA-restricted in a later analysis.

CDR3 size: 14 residues. V shed 7 bases and J 3 bases; nucleotides not matched to a gene: 5. Germline loops: CDR1 MDHEN, CDR2 SYDVKM. The study ran its PCR with 60 Vbeta and 13 Jbeta primers. Clones were read by immunoSEQ multiplex PCR, and TCRdb kept only the in-frame ones, dropping some. The sample contains some 130,000 clones, more than 70% of which appear only once. Comments on this clone: The antigen is not known.

What was sequenced was PBMCs. The sequence was obtained from a man aged 40-55 years in good health and CMV-seronegative. The chain couples TRBV28 to TRBJ2-1; the match to TRBD2 covers 8 bases. The CDR3 DNA follows: TGTGCCAGCAAGACTAGCGATATCTACAATGAGCAGTTCTTC. This encodes CASKTSDIYNEQFF.